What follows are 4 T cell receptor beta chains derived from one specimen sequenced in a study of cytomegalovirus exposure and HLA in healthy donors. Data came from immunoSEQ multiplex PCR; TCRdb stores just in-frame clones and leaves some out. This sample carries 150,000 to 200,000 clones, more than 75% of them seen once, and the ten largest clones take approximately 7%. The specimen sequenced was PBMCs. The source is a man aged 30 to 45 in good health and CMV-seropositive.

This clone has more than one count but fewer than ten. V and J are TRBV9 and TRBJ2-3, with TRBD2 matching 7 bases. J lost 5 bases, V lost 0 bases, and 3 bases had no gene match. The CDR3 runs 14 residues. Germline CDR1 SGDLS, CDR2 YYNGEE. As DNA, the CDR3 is TGTGCCAGCAGCGTAGGGGCGGGAGTAGATACGCAGTATTTT. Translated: CASSVGAGVDTQYF.

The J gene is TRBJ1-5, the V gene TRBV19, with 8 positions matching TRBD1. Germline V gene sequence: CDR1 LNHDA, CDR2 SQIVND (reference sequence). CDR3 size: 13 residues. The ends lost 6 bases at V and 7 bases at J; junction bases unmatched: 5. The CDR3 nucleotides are TGTGCCAGTAGCACGGACAGGGCACAGCCCCAGCATTTT. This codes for CASSTDRAQPQHF.

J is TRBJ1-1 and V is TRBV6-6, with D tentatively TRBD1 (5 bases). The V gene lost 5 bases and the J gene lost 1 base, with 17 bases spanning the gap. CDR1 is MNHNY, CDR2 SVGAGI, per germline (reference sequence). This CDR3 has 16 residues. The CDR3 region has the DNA TGTGCCAGCAGTACGACGGCCCGGGGCGGGAACACTGAAGCTTTCTTT. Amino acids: CASSTTARGGNTEAFF.

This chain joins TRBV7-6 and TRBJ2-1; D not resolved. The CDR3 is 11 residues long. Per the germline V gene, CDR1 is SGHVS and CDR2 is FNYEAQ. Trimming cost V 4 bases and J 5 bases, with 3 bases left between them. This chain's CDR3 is CASSSDNEQFF. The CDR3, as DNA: TGTGCCAGCAGCTCTGACAATGAGCAGTTCTTC.